Listed below are T cell receptor beta chains from one sample, sequenced in a study of T cells in Graves' hyperthyroidism and ophthalmopathy. Via MiXCR, TCRdb re-called the multiplex PCR reads, giving one row per CDR3 protein. The profile shows about 130,000 distinct CDR3 sequences, roughly a fifth of them singletons. The specimen sequenced was blood. The receptor set was obtained from a woman in her forties or fifties with Graves' hyperthyroidism that later progressed to Graves' ophthalmopathy. Each CDR3 is given with its conserved first and last residue. Each record gives: D gene, CDR3 length, J gene, V gene, clone size, CDR3 DNA, CDR3 protein. A D gene is named only where the DNA matches it firmly. Expanded clones are given a class, and other clones once, few, many or no size at all.

D gene: TRBD2; CDR3 length: 18; J gene: TRBJ2-3; V gene: TRBV27; clone size: few; CDR3 DNA: TGTGCCAGCAGGAAATCTAGCGGGAGGTTGGTCAACACAGATACGCAGTATTTT; CDR3 protein: CASRKSSGRLVNTDTQYF
D gene: -; CDR3 length: 13; J gene: TRBJ1-5; V gene: TRBV28; clone size: many; CDR3 DNA: TGTGCCAGCCTGGGACGGGCCTTCCAGCCCCAGCATTTT; CDR3 protein: CASLGRAFQPQHF
D gene: -; CDR3 length: 14; J gene: TRBJ1-4; V gene: TRBV27; clone size: -; CDR3 DNA: TGTGCCAGCAGTTCGGCAGGTTTTAATGAAAAACTGTTTTTT; CDR3 protein: CASSSAGFNEKLFF
D gene: -; CDR3 length: 13; J gene: TRBJ1-1; V gene: TRBV15; clone size: few; CDR3 DNA: TGTGCCACCAGCAAGGGACCAAACACTGAAGCTTTCTTT; CDR3 protein: CATSKGPNTEAFF
D gene: -; CDR3 length: 14; J gene: TRBJ2-7; V gene: TRBV28; clone size: many; CDR3 DNA: TGTGCCAGCACCCATCACGGGAATATTTACGAGCAGTACTTC; CDR3 protein: CASTHHGNIYEQYF
D gene: -; CDR3 length: 13; J gene: TRBJ1-1; V gene: TRBV6-1; clone size: many; CDR3 DNA: TGTGCCAGCCGGACGAAAGGGGGCACTGAAGCTTTCTTT; CDR3 protein: CASRTKGGTEAFF
D gene: -; CDR3 length: 15; J gene: TRBJ1-2; V gene: TRBV19; clone size: -; CDR3 DNA: TGTGCCAGTAGTTTCGAGGGACTAGGGAACTATGGCTACACCTTC; CDR3 protein: CASSFEGLGNYGYTF
D gene: TRBD1; CDR3 length: 17; J gene: TRBJ2-6; V gene: TRBV13; clone size: many; CDR3 DNA: TGTGCCAGCAGCCGCTGGACAGGGGGAGGTGGGGCCAACGTCCTGACTTTC; CDR3 protein: CASSRWTGGGGANVLTF
D gene: TRBD2; CDR3 length: 15; J gene: TRBJ2-2; V gene: TRBV6-1; clone size: -; CDR3 DNA: TGTGCCAGCAGACCACTAGCGGTGAACACCGGGGAGCTGTTTTTT; CDR3 protein: CASRPLAVNTGELFF
D gene: TRBD2; CDR3 length: 17; J gene: TRBJ2-7; V gene: TRBV5-1; clone size: -; CDR3 DNA: TGCGCCAGCAGCTTTGGACTAGCGGGCCCCAGCTCCTACGAGCAGTACTTC; CDR3 protein: CASSFGLAGPSSYEQYF
D gene: -; CDR3 length: 14; J gene: TRBJ2-2; V gene: TRBV20-1; clone size: few; CDR3 DNA: TGCAGTGCTAGAGCCACGGGGAAGTCCGGGGAGCTGTTTTTT; CDR3 protein: CSARATGKSGELFF
D gene: -; CDR3 length: 14; J gene: TRBJ1-6; V gene: TRBV14; clone size: few; CDR3 DNA: TGTGCCAGCAGTAGGCGGGCCGATAATTCACCCCTCCACTTT; CDR3 protein: CASSRRADNSPLHF
D gene: TRBD1; CDR3 length: 15; J gene: TRBJ2-5; V gene: TRBV7-2; clone size: -; CDR3 DNA: TGTGCCAGCAGCTTAGGCAGGGGGCTGGAAGAGACCCAGTACTTC; CDR3 protein: CASSLGRGLEETQYF
D gene: -; CDR3 length: 15; J gene: TRBJ2-7; V gene: TRBV4-1; clone size: -; CDR3 DNA: TGCGCCAGCAGCCAAGAAGATTCGTTCGAGTACGAGCAGTACTTC; CDR3 protein: CASSQEDSFEYEQYF
D gene: TRBD2; CDR3 length: 15; J gene: TRBJ2-7; V gene: TRBV20-1; clone size: many; CDR3 DNA: TGCAGTGCCACGGGACTAGCGGGAGGTTGGAACGAGCAGTACTTC; CDR3 protein: CSATGLAGGWNEQYF
D gene: TRBD2; CDR3 length: 17; J gene: TRBJ2-2; V gene: TRBV19; clone size: many; CDR3 DNA: TGTGCCAGTAGTATTCTAGCGGGGGCTGCGAACACCGGGGAGCTGTTTTTT; CDR3 protein: CASSILAGAANTGELFF
D gene: TRBD1; CDR3 length: 16; J gene: TRBJ1-4; V gene: TRBV3-1; clone size: -; CDR3 DNA: TGTGCCAGCAGCCCGTTACGGACAGGGGTAGGGGAAAAACTGTTTTTT; CDR3 protein: CASSPLRTGVGEKLFF
D gene: -; CDR3 length: 16; J gene: TRBJ2-3; V gene: TRBV28; clone size: -; CDR3 DNA: TGTGCCAGCAGTTCGGGATCGGAGCTAGTGGCAGATACGCAGTATTTT; CDR3 protein: CASSSGSELVADTQYF
D gene: -; CDR3 length: 14; J gene: TRBJ2-7; V gene: TRBV20-1; clone size: -; CDR3 DNA: TGCAGTGCTAGCGGGCGGGCGGGGTACAGCGAGCAGTACTTC; CDR3 protein: CSASGRAGYSEQYF
D gene: TRBD1; CDR3 length: 12; J gene: TRBJ2-5; V gene: TRBV6-1; clone size: few; CDR3 DNA: TGTGCCAGCACCGAGGACAGGTCGCCCCTGTACTTC; CDR3 protein: CASTEDRSPLYF
D gene: -; CDR3 length: 15; J gene: TRBJ1-2; V gene: TRBV6-1; clone size: many; CDR3 DNA: TGTGCCAGCAGTAAAAAAGACGGGTCTAACTATGGCTACACCTTC; CDR3 protein: CASSKKDGSNYGYTF
D gene: TRBD1; CDR3 length: 15; J gene: TRBJ1-6; V gene: TRBV19; clone size: once; CDR3 DNA: TGTGCCAGTAGTACCAGCCGGGACAGGGTCTCACCCCTCCACTTT; CDR3 protein: CASSTSRDRVSPLHF
D gene: TRBD1; CDR3 length: 15; J gene: TRBJ1-1; V gene: TRBV11-2; clone size: many; CDR3 DNA: TGTGCCAGCAGCTTGGTCAGGGGGCTGAACACTGAAGCTTTCTTT; CDR3 protein: CASSLVRGLNTEAFF
D gene: TRBD1; CDR3 length: 13; J gene: TRBJ2-7; V gene: TRBV28; clone size: many; CDR3 DNA: TGTGCCAGCAGTTGGCAGGGGGCGAGTGAGCAGTACTTC; CDR3 protein: CASSWQGASEQYF
D gene: TRBD2; CDR3 length: 17; J gene: TRBJ2-7; V gene: TRBV28; clone size: many; CDR3 DNA: TGTGCCAGCAGTTTCAGCGGGAGGGACCTAAGCTCCTACGAGCAGTACTTC; CDR3 protein: CASSFSGRDLSSYEQYF